These T cell receptor beta chains were read from a single sample in a study of robustness of blood B and T cell sequencing. MiXCR was run by TCRdb on the PCR reads, yielding one entry per CDR3 protein. The sample has thousands of distinct CDR3 sequences, about 50% seen once; the top ten hold around a quarter. The sample comprised peripheral blood. These receptors were obtained from a human donor in good health. Each CDR3 is given with its conserved first and last residue. Fields, in order: CDR3 protein, CDR3 DNA, CDR3 length, V gene, J gene, D gene, clone size. D genes are given only for firm matches. Rows give clone size only sometimes, using once, few, many, or a class for an expanded clone.

CASSGRGSRDQPQHF	TGTGCCAGCAGTGGCCGGGGATCCCGGGATCAGCCCCAGCATTTT	15	TRBV2	TRBJ1-5	-	once
CAISDREAYYNEQFF	TGTGCCATCAGTGATCGGGAGGCTTACTACAATGAGCAGTTCTTC	15	TRBV10-3	TRBJ2-1	TRBD2	-
CASSPYYTGYGYTF	TGTGCCAGCAGCCCTTATTATACGGGGTATGGCTACACCTTC	14	TRBV6-1	TRBJ1-2	-	few
CSVAGLNSNQPQHF	TGCAGCGTCGCGGGACTGAATAGCAATCAGCCCCAGCATTTT	14	TRBV29-1	TRBJ1-5	-	-
CASSLAGGHNEQFF	TGTGCCAGCAGCTTAGCGGGGGGACACAATGAGCAGTTCTTC	14	TRBV7-2	TRBJ2-1	-	few
CASSLAGAPSYNEQFF	TGTGCCAGCAGCCTAGCGGGGGCCCCTTCCTACAATGAGCAGTTCTTC	16	TRBV5-4	TRBJ2-1	TRBD2	-
CASSKQGANYGYTF	TGTGCCAGCAGCAAACAGGGGGCTAACTATGGCTACACCTTC	14	TRBV21-1	TRBJ1-2	-	few
CASSQVTSVNEQFF	TGTGCCAGCAGCCAAGTGACTAGCGTAAATGAGCAGTTCTTC	14	TRBV14	TRBJ2-1	TRBD2	-
CASSKGRHNEQFF	TGCGCCAGCAGCAAGGGGAGACACAATGAGCAGTTCTTC	13	TRBV5-1	TRBJ2-1	-	-
CASSPSGGANEQFF	TGTGCCAGCAGCCCTAGCGGGGGGGCCAATGAGCAGTTCTTC	14	TRBV7-8	TRBJ2-1	TRBD2	-
CAMAADGNSGNTIYF	TGTGCCATGGCCGCGGACGGAAACTCTGGAAACACCATATATTTT	15	TRBV10-3	TRBJ1-3	-	-
CASSYDWGQFF	TGTGCCAGCAGTTACGATTGGGGGCAGTTCTTC	11	TRBV6-2/TRBV6-3	TRBJ2-1	-	-
CASSYSTGWYTEAFF	TGTGCCAGCAGTTACTCGACGGGGTGGTACACTGAAGCTTTCTTT	15	TRBV6-5	TRBJ1-1	-	-
CAISEMTGGAYEQYF	TGTGCCATCAGTGAGATGACAGGGGGGGCCTACGAGCAGTACTTC	15	TRBV10-3	TRBJ2-7	TRBD1	few
CASSRTGANLLREQYF	TGTGCCAGCAGTCGGACGGGTGCAAACCTACTACGAGAGCAGTACTTC	16	TRBV6-5	TRBJ2-7	-	medium-sized
CASRRGVLLLQGDGYTF	TGTGCCAGCAGACGAGGGGTATTACTCTTACAGGGAGATGGCTACACCTTC	17	TRBV6-1	TRBJ1-2	-	-
CSARDSGGADTQYF	TGCAGTGCTAGAGATAGCGGGGGAGCAGATACGCAGTATTTT	14	TRBV20-1	TRBJ2-3	TRBD2	few
CASSLELSTDTQYF	TGCGCCAGCAGCTTGGAGCTAAGCACAGATACGCAGTATTTT	14	TRBV5-1	TRBJ2-3	-	large
CASSTIRGGFYEQFF	TGTGCCAGCAGTACAATCAGGGGGGGCTTCTATGAGCAGTTCTTC	15	TRBV6-1	TRBJ2-1	-	-
CASRQTTGAVAKNIQYF	TGTGCCAGCAGACAAACCACAGGGGCCGTAGCCAAAAACATTCAGTACTTC	17	TRBV6-2/TRBV6-3	TRBJ2-4	TRBD1	few
CSVNKDRREQFF	TGCAGCGTTAATAAGGACAGGAGAGAGCAGTTCTTC	12	TRBV29-1	TRBJ2-1	TRBD1	once
CASSYSGRAYRYTEAFF	TGTGCCAGCAGTTACTCGGGGAGGGCGTATAGATACACTGAAGCTTTCTTT	17	TRBV6-5	TRBJ1-1	-	few
CARFPDRGGEAFF	TGTGCCAGGTTTCCCGACAGGGGGGGGGAAGCTTTCTTT	13	TRBV6-6	TRBJ1-1	TRBD1	-
CASSYSRGGEAFF	TGTGCCAGCAGTTACTCGAGGGGGGGTGAAGCTTTCTTT	13	TRBV6-5	TRBJ1-1	-	large
CASGSVDSNQPQHF	TGTGCTAGTGGTTCGGTTGATAGCAATCAGCCCCAGCATTTT	14	TRBV12-5	TRBJ1-5	-	few
CASSLGSTDTQYF	TGTGCCAGCAGTCTAGGGAGCACAGATACGCAGTATTTT	13	TRBV6-4	TRBJ2-3	-	few
CATSDPGRPYGYTF	TGTGCCACCAGTGATCCGGGACGGCCCTATGGCTACACCTTC	14	TRBV24-1	TRBJ1-2	-	few
CASSSDRGDLSYEQYF	TGCGCCAGCAGCTCCGACAGGGGCGATCTCTCCTACGAGCAGTACTTC	16	TRBV10-1	TRBJ2-7	TRBD1	-
CASSQDWTGGYEQFF	TGTGCCAGCAGCCAGGACTGGACGGGGGGGTATGAGCAGTTCTTC	15	TRBV5-6	TRBJ2-1	TRBD2	once
CASRLGPATNEKLFF	TGCGCCAGCAGGTTGGGTCCTGCAACTAATGAAAAACTGTTTTTT	15	TRBV5-1	TRBJ1-4	-	few
CSARDRLAGDTQYF	TGCAGTGCTAGAGATAGGTTAGCGGGGGATACGCAGTATTTT	14	TRBV20-1	TRBJ2-3	TRBD2	-
CATSERQTLTDTQYF	TGTGCCACCAGTGAACGCCAGACCCTCACAGATACGCAGTATTTT	15	TRBV24-1	TRBJ2-3	-	-
CASSPPDTRGSGELFF	TGTGCCAGCTCACCACCTGATACAAGAGGGAGCGGGGAGCTGTTTTTT	16	TRBV18	TRBJ2-2	-	once
CSALQGANEKLFF	TGCAGTGCCCTACAGGGTGCTAATGAAAAACTGTTTTTT	13	TRBV20-1	TRBJ1-4	-	-
CASSLLGGALIGELFF	TGTGCCAGCAGTCTCCTTGGAGGGGCTTTAATCGGGGAGCTGTTTTTT	16	TRBV2	TRBJ2-2	-	-
CASSPQESGANVLTF	TGCGCCAGCAGCCCGCAAGAGTCTGGGGCCAACGTCCTGACTTTC	15	TRBV5-1	TRBJ2-6	-	-
CASSESSRQGGTEAFF	TGCGCCAGCAGTGAGTCGAGCCGACAGGGAGGTACTGAAGCTTTCTTT	16	TRBV10-1	TRBJ1-1	TRBD1	-
CASSQEKGFGEKLFF	TGTGCCAGCAGCCAAGAAAAAGGGTTCGGTGAAAAACTGTTTTTT	15	TRBV3-1	TRBJ1-4	-	-
CSVVGGFGQGRTGELFF	TGCAGCGTTGTGGGTGGGTTCGGACAGGGGCGGACCGGGGAGCTGTTTTTT	17	TRBV29-1	TRBJ2-2	TRBD1	-
CASSFHIASGTLNTEAFF	TGCGCCAGCAGCTTCCACATCGCCTCCGGGACACTGAACACTGAAGCTTTCTTT	18	TRBV5-1	TRBJ1-1	-	-
CASIKTGGNTEAFF	TGCGCCAGCATTAAGACAGGGGGCAACACTGAAGCTTTCTTT	14	TRBV5-1	TRBJ1-1	TRBD1	-
CASRSRSSYEQYF	TGTGCCAGCCGATCTCGGAGCTCCTACGAGCAGTACTTC	13	TRBV5-6	TRBJ2-7	-	-
CASSGTGVSTGELFF	TGCGCCAGCAGCGGGACAGGGGTGAGCACCGGGGAGCTGTTTTTT	15	TRBV5-1	TRBJ2-2	TRBD1	-
CASSVDPGQHEQYF	TGTGCCAGCAGCGTAGACCCCGGACAGCACGAGCAGTACTTC	14	TRBV9	TRBJ2-7	-	-
CSAARDTDNSPLHF	TGCAGTGCTGCCCGGGACACGGATAATTCACCCCTCCACTTT	14	TRBV20-1	TRBJ1-6	-	-
CASTPGLLAGDLTDTQYF	TGTGCCAGCACCCCGGGGCTACTAGCGGGGGATCTCACAGATACGCAGTATTTT	18	TRBV6-1	TRBJ2-3	TRBD2	medium-sized